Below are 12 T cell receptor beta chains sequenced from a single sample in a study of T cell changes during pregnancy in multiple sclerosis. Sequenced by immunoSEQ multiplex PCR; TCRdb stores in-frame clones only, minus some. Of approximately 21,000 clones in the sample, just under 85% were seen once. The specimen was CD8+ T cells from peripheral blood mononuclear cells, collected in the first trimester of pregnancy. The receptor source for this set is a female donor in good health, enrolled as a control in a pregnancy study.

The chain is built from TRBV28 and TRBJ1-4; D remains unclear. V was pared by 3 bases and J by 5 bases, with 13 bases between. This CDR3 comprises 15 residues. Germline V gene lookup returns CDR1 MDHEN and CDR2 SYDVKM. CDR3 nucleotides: TGTGCCAGCAGTTTGATCATGGTGAGGAATGAAAAACTGTTTTTT. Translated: CASSLIMVRNEKLFF.

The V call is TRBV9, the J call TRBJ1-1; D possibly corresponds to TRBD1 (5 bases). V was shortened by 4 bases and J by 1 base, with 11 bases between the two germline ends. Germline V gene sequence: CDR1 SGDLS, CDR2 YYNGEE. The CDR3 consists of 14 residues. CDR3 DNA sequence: TGTGCCAGCAGCCGGGGGGGAAAGAACACTGAAGCTTTCTTT. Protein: CASSRGGKNTEAFF.

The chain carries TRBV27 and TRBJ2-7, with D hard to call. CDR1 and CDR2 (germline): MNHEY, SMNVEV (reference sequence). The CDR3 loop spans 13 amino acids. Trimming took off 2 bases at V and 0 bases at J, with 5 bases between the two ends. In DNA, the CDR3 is TGTGCCAGCAGTTTACACGGCTCCTACGAGCAGTACTTC. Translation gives CASSLHGSYEQYF.

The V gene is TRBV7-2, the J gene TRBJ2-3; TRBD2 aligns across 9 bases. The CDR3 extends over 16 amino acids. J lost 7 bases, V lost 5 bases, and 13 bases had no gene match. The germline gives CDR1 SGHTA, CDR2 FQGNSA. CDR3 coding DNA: TGTGCCAGCAGCGTTGGTCTAGCGGGGATCTCGAATACGCAGTATTTT. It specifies CASSVGLAGISNTQYF.

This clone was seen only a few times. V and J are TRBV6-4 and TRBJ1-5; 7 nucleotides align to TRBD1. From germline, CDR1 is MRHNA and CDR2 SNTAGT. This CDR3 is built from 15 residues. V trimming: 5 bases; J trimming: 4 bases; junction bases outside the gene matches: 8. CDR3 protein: CASSLRQGTNQPQHF. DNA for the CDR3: TGTGCCAGCAGTCTCAGACAGGGAACGAATCAGCCCCAGCATTTT.

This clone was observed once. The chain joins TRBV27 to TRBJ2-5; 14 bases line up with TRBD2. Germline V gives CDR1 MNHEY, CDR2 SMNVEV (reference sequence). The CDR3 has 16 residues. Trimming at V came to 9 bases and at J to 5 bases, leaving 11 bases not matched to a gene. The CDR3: CASRSFGLAGGETQYF. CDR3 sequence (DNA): TGTGCCAGTCGTTCGTTCGGACTAGCGGGAGGCGAGACCCAGTACTTC.

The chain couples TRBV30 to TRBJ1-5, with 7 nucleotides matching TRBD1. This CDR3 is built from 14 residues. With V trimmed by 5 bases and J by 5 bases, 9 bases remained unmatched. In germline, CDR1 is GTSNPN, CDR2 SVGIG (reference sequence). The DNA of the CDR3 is TGTGCCTGGGACCCGGGCAGGGGGGATCAGCCCCAGCATTTT. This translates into CAWDPGRGDQPQHF.

CDR3 in DNA: TGTGCCATCAGTGATATAGGGACTCTGAACACCGGGGAGCTGTTTTTT. It translates to CAISDIGTLNTGELFF. This chain joins TRBV10-3 and TRBJ2-2; perhaps TRBD2 as D (6 bases). The CDR3 is 16 amino acids. Germline CDR1 and CDR2: ENHRY and SYGVKD. The V gene lost 3 bases and the J gene lost 1 base, with 12 bases spanning the gap.

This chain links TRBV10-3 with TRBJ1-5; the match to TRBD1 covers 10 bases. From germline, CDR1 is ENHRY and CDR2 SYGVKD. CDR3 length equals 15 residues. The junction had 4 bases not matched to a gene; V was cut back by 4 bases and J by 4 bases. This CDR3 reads CAISAGQGVNQPQHF. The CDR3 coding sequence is TGTGCCATCAGTGCCGGACAGGGGGTGAATCAGCCCCAGCATTTT.

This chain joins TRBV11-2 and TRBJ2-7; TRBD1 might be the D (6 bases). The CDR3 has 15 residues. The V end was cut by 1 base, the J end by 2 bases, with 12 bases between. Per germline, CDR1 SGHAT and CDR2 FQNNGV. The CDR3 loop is CASSLGPRDTYEQYF. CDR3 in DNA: TGTGCCAGCAGCTTAGGACCCCGGGACACCTACGAGCAGTACTTC.

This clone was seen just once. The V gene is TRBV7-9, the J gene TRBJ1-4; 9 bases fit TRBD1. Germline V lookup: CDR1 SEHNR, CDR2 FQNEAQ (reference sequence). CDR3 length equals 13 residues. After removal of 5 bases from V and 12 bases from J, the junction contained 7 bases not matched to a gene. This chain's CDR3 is CASSPGGDRELFF. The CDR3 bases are TGTGCCAGCAGCCCGGGGGGGGACAGGGAACTGTTTTTT.

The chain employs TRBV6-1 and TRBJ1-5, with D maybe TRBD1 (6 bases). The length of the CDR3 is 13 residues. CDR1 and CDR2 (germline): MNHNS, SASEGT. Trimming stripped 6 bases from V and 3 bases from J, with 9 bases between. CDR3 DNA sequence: TGTGCCAGCAGCCAGGGGTTCAATCAGCCCCAGCATTTT. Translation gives CASSQGFNQPQHF.